Below, 23 T cell receptor beta chains from the same sample are listed, as sequenced in a study of shared clonotypes between healthy human individuals. Using immunoSEQ multiplex PCR, the repertoire was profiled, and TCRdb retains in-frame clones only, with some absent. There are just over 2,000,000 clones in the sample; roughly 96% occur only once, and 0.13% lies in the top ten. Specimen: naive CD4+ T cells sorted from blood. Subset described: CD45RA+ positively selected. Every receptor here comes from a man aged 18 to 30 in good health.

In this sample, this clone turned up once. The V call is TRBV27, the J call TRBJ1-1; D perhaps matches TRBD1 (5 bases). The germline V gene encodes CDR1 MNHEY and CDR2 SMNVEV (reference sequence). The V end was cut by 6 bases, the J end by 1 base, with 9 bases between. The length of the CDR3 is 13 residues. In nucleotides, the CDR3 is TGTGCCAGCAGGGCTACAGGGAACACTGAAGCTTTCTTT. As protein: CASRATGNTEAFF.

The chain is built from TRBV5-1 and TRBJ1-2, with 8 bases aligning to TRBD1. After removal of 4 bases from V and 2 bases from J, the junction contained 16 bases not matched to a gene. This CDR3 spans 18 amino acids. CDR1 is SGHRS and CDR2 is YFSETQ in the germline V gene. CDR3 coding DNA: TGCGCCAGCAGCCTTTACCCTTCGGACAGGGTTTACAACTATGGCTACACCTTC. Amino acid sequence: CASSLYPSDRVYNYGYTF.

The chain recombines TRBV5-4 with TRBJ2-3; D is unclear. Germline V gene sequence: CDR1 SGHNT, CDR2 YYREEE (reference sequence). The CDR3 loop spans 16 amino acids. The V end lost 0 bases, the J end lost 0 bases, and 11 bases lay between the germline ends. The CDR3 coding sequence is TGTGCCAGCAGCTTGGCGGGCGAGGCTAGCACAGATACGCAGTATTTT. This translates into CASSLAGEASTDTQYF.

The rearrangement uses TRBV5-1 and TRBJ2-5; 7 bases match TRBD1. Germline CDR1 SGHRS, CDR2 YFSETQ. V trimming: 6 bases; J trimming: 3 bases; junction bases outside the gene matches: 8. The CDR3 spans 14 residues. This chain's CDR3 is CASTQGEAKETQYF. DNA for the CDR3: TGCGCCAGCACTCAGGGGGAAGCTAAAGAGACCCAGTACTTC.

This chain joins TRBV10-3 and TRBJ2-7; D possibly corresponds to TRBD2 (5 bases). The germline V and J ends were trimmed by 5 bases and 1 base, with 9 bases remaining between them. The CDR3 is 13 residues long. CDR1 and CDR2 (germline): ENHRY, SYGVKD. CDR3 region: CAISTPGSYEQYF. CDR3 bases: TGTGCCATCAGTACGCCGGGGTCCTACGAGCAGTACTTC.

A word on this clone: Other DNA variants within this sample encode the same CDR3. The V and J genes are TRBV4-1 and TRBJ2-3; 9 bases fit TRBD2. The V gene end was trimmed by 1 base and the J gene end by 6 bases; junction bases not matched to a gene: 5. CDR3 length: 15 amino acids. Germline assignment: CDR1 MGHRA and CDR2 YSYEKL. The CDR3 is CASSQAGLAGDTQYF. The CDR3 region has the DNA TGCGCCAGCAGCCAAGCGGGACTAGCAGGGGATACGCAGTATTTT.

V gene TRBV4-2 combines with J gene TRBJ2-1, with D maybe TRBD2 (5 bases). The CDR3 is 16 residues long. Germline values: CDR1 LGHNA, CDR2 YNFKEQ. Trimming pared 0 bases from V and 6 bases from J, leaving 15 bases between. The CDR3 coding sequence is TGTGCCAGCAGCCAAGAACCAGGACTTCCCTTCAATGAGCAGTTCTTC. Its translation is CASSQEPGLPFNEQFF.

V and J are TRBV5-1 and TRBJ2-3; D is uncertain. Germline V gene sequence: CDR1 SGHRS, CDR2 YFSETQ. The CDR3 spans 17 residues. Trimming stripped 0 bases from V and 0 bases from J, with 14 bases between. The DNA for the CDR3 is TGCGCCAGCAGCTTGGTTGTCAGCCTTACTAGCACAGATACGCAGTATTTT. Translated: CASSLVVSLTSTDTQYF.

The rearrangement links TRBV9 to TRBJ1-4, with 7 bases fitting TRBD1. The germline V gene encodes CDR1 SGDLS and CDR2 YYNGEE. V trimming: 3 bases; J trimming: 4 bases; junction bases outside the gene matches: 6. This CDR3 contains 15 residues. The CDR3 DNA sequence: TGTGCCAGCAGCGGACAGGGTTCTGGTAATGAAAAACTGTTTTTT. Encoded protein: CASSGQGSGNEKLFF.

The V call is TRBV7-2, the J call TRBJ1-5; TRBD1 might be the D (5 bases). The ends were cut back, 5 bases at V and 6 bases at J, with 17 bases in the middle. The germline CDR1 and CDR2 sequences are SGHTA and FQGNSA. The CDR3 extends over 15 amino acids. The CDR3 loop is CASSPRPGPFQPQHF. The CDR3 coding sequence is TGTGCCAGCAGCCCGAGACCGGGACCTTTTCAGCCCCAGCATTTT.

The chain is built from TRBV10-1 and TRBJ2-7; the match to TRBD2 covers 9 bases. CDR1 WNHNN and CDR2 SYGVQD come from the germline V gene (reference sequence). The CDR3 covers 12 residues. Losses at the gene ends were 8 bases for V and 6 bases for J; bases not matched to a gene: 5. The CDR3 sequence: CASGGLAGEQYF. The CDR3 DNA sequence: TGCGCCAGCGGGGGACTAGCTGGCGAGCAGTACTTC.

The chain employs TRBV10-3 and TRBJ1-5; 10 bases match TRBD1. The ends lost 6 bases at V and 1 base at J; junction bases unmatched: 6. The CDR3 has 16 amino acids. Germline values: CDR1 ENHRY, CDR2 SYGVKD. The CDR3 reads CAISPKGQGSNQPQHF. The CDR3, as DNA: TGTGCCATCAGCCCCAAGGGACAGGGGAGCAATCAGCCCCAGCATTTT.

The V gene is TRBV4-3, the J gene TRBJ2-5; a weak D match, TRBD1 (6 bases). Per germline, CDR1 LGHNA and CDR2 YSLEER. Trimming shortened V by 1 base and J by 9 bases, and 15 bases separated the two germline ends. This CDR3 has 14 amino acids. The CDR3, as DNA: TGCGCCAGCAGCCAAGGGACAGCCGCCGGGGCCCAGTACTTC. The encoded protein is CASSQGTAAGAQYF.

This clone has only one observation. CDR3 in DNA: TGTGCCTGGGCCGCGGGGCCGAATGGCGAGCAGTACTTC. Protein sequence: CAWAAGPNGEQYF. This rearrangement joins TRBV30 to TRBJ2-7, with a tentative D call TRBD2 (6 bases). The V gene's germline CDR1 is GTSNPN and CDR2 SVGIG (reference sequence). V was cut by 5 bases and J by 6 bases, with 17 bases left in between. The CDR3 is 13 residues long.

This chain connects TRBV27 to TRBJ1-2, with a tentative D call TRBD1 (5 bases). Trimming left V 5 bases short and J 5 bases short, with 12 bases between. The CDR3 is made up of 13 amino acids. Germline assignment: CDR1 MNHEY and CDR2 SMNVEV (reference sequence). CDR3 sequence (DNA): TGTGCCAGCAGTGTAAAGGCAGGGTATGGCTACACCTTC. Its translation: CASSVKAGYGYTF.

The V and J genes are TRBV10-3 and TRBJ1-1; 10 nucleotides agree with TRBD1. The CDR3 has 15 amino acids. The V gene end was trimmed by 4 bases and the J gene end by 4 bases; junction bases not matched to a gene: 6. The germline V gene has CDR1 ENHRY and CDR2 SYGVKD. The CDR3 DNA sequence: TGTGCCATCAGTGGCGGGACAGGGGAGGGCACTGAAGCTTTCTTT. It codes for CAISGGTGEGTEAFF.

The rearrangement links TRBV10-3 to TRBJ1-2; a possible D gene is TRBD1 (5 bases). Germline assignment: CDR1 ENHRY and CDR2 SYGVKD. Trimming removed 7 bases from V and 8 bases from J, with 17 bases in between. The CDR3 has 13 residues. Written as DNA, the CDR3 is TGTGCCATCACGGCAGGGATGGTCGGGGGCTACACCTTC. Protein product: CAITAGMVGGYTF.

This chain uses TRBV2 with TRBJ2-5; D not resolved. The V gene lost 3 bases and the J gene lost 5 bases, with 7 bases spanning the gap. The CDR3 sequence is 12 residues long. Germline V gene sequence: CDR1 SNHLY, CDR2 FYNNEI. CDR3: CASSDRRETQYF. CDR3 nucleotide sequence: TGTGCCAGCAGTGACAGGCGGGAGACCCAGTACTTC.

The chain uses TRBV5-6 and TRBJ2-7; 10 nucleotides line up with TRBD2. Germline trimming cut 2 bases from V and 4 bases from J; bases unmatched to any gene: 18. This CDR3 has 19 residues. Per the germline V gene, CDR1 is SGHDT and CDR2 is YYEEEE. Here the CDR3 reads CASSFYFFLAGVSEYEQYF. The CDR3 bases are TGTGCCAGCAGCTTTTATTTTTTCCTAGCGGGGGTATCTGAATACGAGCAGTACTTC.

The chain links TRBV18 to TRBJ2-7; D might be TRBD1 (5 bases). The germline V gene has CDR1 KGHSH and CDR2 LQKENI. The germline V and J ends were trimmed by 0 bases and 5 bases, with 11 bases remaining between them. This CDR3 is 14 amino acids long. The CDR3 spells CASSPPGRVHEQYF. The CDR3 DNA reads as TGTGCCAGCTCACCACCGGGCAGGGTCCACGAGCAGTACTTC.

The V gene is TRBV5-6, the J gene TRBJ1-2, with D perhaps TRBD1 (5 bases). Germline CDR1 and CDR2: SGHDT and YYEEEE. This CDR3 region has 14 residues. Trimming pared 5 bases from V and 3 bases from J, leaving 14 bases between. This CDR3 reads CASRPLGGYYGYTF. The CDR3, as DNA: TGTGCCAGCAGACCCCTCGGGGGGTACTATGGCTACACCTTC.

The count of this clone is one. The chain links TRBV5-4 to TRBJ2-7, with TRBD2 matching 8 bases. From germline, CDR1 is SGHNT and CDR2 YYREEE (reference sequence). Trimming cost V 3 bases and J 2 bases; bases outside gene matches: 4. The CDR3 contains 14 residues. This CDR3 reads CASSSRGGTYEQYF. CDR3 nucleotides: TGTGCCAGCAGCTCCCGGGGGGGGACCTACGAGCAGTACTTC.

The chain links TRBV2 to TRBJ1-5, with 8 bases matching TRBD1. The germline V gene encodes CDR1 SNHLY and CDR2 FYNNEI. V lost 6 bases, J lost 2 bases, and 6 bases stayed unmatched. The CDR3 sequence is 15 residues long. The CDR3 reads CASRQGAGGNQPQHF. The DNA of the CDR3 is TGTGCCAGCAGGCAGGGGGCTGGAGGCAATCAGCCCCAGCATTTT.